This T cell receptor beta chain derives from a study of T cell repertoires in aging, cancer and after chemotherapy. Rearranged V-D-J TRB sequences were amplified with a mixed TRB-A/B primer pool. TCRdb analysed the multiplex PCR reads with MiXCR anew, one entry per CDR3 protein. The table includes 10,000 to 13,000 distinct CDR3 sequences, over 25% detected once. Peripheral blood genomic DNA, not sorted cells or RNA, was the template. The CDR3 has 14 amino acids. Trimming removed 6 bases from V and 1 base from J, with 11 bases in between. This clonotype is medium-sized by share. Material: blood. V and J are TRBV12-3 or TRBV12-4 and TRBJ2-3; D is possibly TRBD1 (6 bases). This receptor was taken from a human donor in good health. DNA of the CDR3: TGTGCCAGCAGAACGGGACACGGCACAGATACGCAGTATTTT. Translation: CASRTGHGTDTQYF.